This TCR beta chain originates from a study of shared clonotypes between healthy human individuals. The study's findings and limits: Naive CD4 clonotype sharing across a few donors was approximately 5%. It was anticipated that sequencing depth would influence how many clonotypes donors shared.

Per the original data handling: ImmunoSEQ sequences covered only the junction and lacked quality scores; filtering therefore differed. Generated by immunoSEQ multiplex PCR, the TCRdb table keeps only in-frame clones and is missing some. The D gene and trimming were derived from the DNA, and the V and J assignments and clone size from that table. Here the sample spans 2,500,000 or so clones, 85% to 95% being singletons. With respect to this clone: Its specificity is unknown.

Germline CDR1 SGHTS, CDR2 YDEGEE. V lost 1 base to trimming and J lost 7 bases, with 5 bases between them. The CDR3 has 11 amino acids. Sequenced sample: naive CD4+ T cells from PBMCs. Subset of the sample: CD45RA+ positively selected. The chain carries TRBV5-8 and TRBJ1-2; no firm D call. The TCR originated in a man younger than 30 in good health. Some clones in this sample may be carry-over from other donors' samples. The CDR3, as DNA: TGTGCCAGCAGCTTGCTCTTTGGCTACACCTTC. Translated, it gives CASSLLFGYTF.